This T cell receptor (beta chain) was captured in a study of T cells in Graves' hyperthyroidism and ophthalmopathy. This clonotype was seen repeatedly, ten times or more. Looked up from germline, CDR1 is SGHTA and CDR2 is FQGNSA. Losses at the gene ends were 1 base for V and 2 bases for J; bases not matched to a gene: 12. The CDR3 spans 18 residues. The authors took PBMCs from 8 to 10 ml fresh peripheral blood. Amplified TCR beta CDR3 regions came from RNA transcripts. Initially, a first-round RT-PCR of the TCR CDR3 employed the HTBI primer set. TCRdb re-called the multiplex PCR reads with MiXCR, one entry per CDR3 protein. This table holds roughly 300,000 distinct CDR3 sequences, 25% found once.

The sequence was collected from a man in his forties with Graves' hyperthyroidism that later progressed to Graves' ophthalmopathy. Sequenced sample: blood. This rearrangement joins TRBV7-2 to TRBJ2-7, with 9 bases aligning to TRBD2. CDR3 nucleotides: TGTGCCAGCAGCTTAGTGGGACCCACTAGCGGGTTACCCTACGAGCAGTACTTC. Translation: CASSLVGPTSGLPYEQYF.